This T cell receptor (beta chain) came from a study of T cells in Graves' hyperthyroidism and ophthalmopathy. Trimming at V came to 6 bases and at J to 6 bases, leaving 8 bases not matched to a gene. Per the germline V gene, CDR1 is KGHSH and CDR2 is LQKENI. The CDR3 length is 14 residues. Findings and limits, study-wide: In the blood, most expanded thyroid clonotypes above 0.001 appeared as well. The model foresaw ophthalmopathy a median approximately 6.3 months prior to onset.

As to this clonotype: Its antigen is undetermined.

From RNA transcripts, TCR beta CDR3 regions were amplified. TCR CDR3 regions were first amplified by RT-PCR with HTBI primers. TCRdb independently ran MiXCR on the multiplex PCR reads; one entry per CDR3 protein. Among about 500,000 distinct CDR3 sequences listed, approximately 15% were seen once. Patients were excluded because of uncontrolled infection, other autoimmune disease, pregnancy or lactation. On the basis of clinical symptoms, serum thyroxine and TRAb, thyroid ultrasound and orbital computed tomography, diagnoses were made. The chain has TRBV18 and TRBJ1-2, with 9 bases aligning to TRBD1. The receptor was derived from a woman in her late teens or twenties with Graves' hyperthyroidism. Sequenced material: blood. CDR3 nucleotide sequence: TGTGCCAGCTCCCCGGGACAGGGATCGGATGGCTACACCTTC. It encodes CASSPGQGSDGYTF.